The 27 T cell receptor beta chains below all came from one sample that was sequenced in a study of shared clonotypes between healthy human individuals. TCRdb's table, derived via immunoSEQ multiplex PCR, lists solely in-frame clones and lacks some. The sample lists over a million clones, roughly 74% seen once, with roughly 0.65% in the top ten. The specimen sequenced was memory CD4+ T cells from PBMCs. Subset in this sample: CD45RA-negative fraction. Receptors were obtained from a man younger than 35 in good health. Some clones in this sample may be carry-over from other donors' samples.

The rearrangement links TRBV10-3 to TRBJ2-3, with 9 nucleotides matching TRBD2. V shed 7 bases and J 2 bases; nucleotides not matched to a gene: 4. The CDR3 runs 14 residues. CDR1 and CDR2 from the germline V gene are ENHRY and SYGVKD. The CDR3 sequence is CAINSGSFTDTQYF. For the CDR3, the DNA is TGTGCCATCAATAGCGGGAGCTTCACAGATACGCAGTATTTT.

A few counts support this clone. V gene TRBV29-1 combines with J gene TRBJ2-3; D gene unclear. CDR1 is SQVTM and CDR2 is ANQGSEA in the germline V gene. This CDR3 has 12 residues. V lost 2 bases, J lost 2 bases, and 5 bases lay in between. CDR3 in DNA: TGCAGCGTTGAATCGGCCACAGATACGCAGTATTTT. Amino acids: CSVESATDTQYF.

With regard to this clone: A single base separates this from a much larger clone, so it may be a read error. The chain links TRBV6-5 to TRBJ1-1; 8 bases align to TRBD1. Looked up from germline, CDR1 is MNHEY and CDR2 is SVGAGI. Germline trimming cut 5 bases from V and 4 bases from J; bases unmatched to any gene: 3. This CDR3 is 13 amino acids long. CDR3 loop: CASSVDRVTEAFF. CDR3 nucleotides: TGTGCCAGCAGTGTGGACAGGGTCACTGAAGCTTTCTTT.

In the case of this clone: A much bigger clone sits one base away, suggesting this may be a read error. CDR3 sequence (DNA): TGTGCCAGCAGTGACGGGGCTGGGGCCAACGTCCTGACTTTC. Translation: CASSDGAGANVLTF. The chain links TRBV2 to TRBJ2-6, with D possibly being TRBD2 (5 bases). Per germline, CDR1 SNHLY and CDR2 FYNNEI. This CDR3 is built from 14 residues. Trimming took off 3 bases at V and 2 bases at J, with 5 bases between the two ends. Based on the CDR3 plus reference TRBV2 and TRBJ2-6, the full variable domain is EPEVTQTPSHQVTQMGQEVILRCVPISNHLYFYWYRQILGQKVEFLVSFYNNEISEKSEIFDDQFSVERPDGSNFTLKIRSTKLEDSAMYFCASSDGAGANVLTFGAGSRLTVL.

This sequence joins TRBV18 and TRBJ2-1; 9 bases match TRBD2. The CDR3 sequence is 15 residues long. V lost 5 bases to trimming and J lost 4 bases; unmatched junction nucleotides: 6. Germline CDR1 reads KGHSH; CDR2 reads LQKENI. The CDR3 DNA reads TGTGCCAGCTCAAATGCGACTAGCGGATACAATGAGCAGTTCTTC. Encoded protein: CASSNATSGYNEQFF. The full variable domain, in which reference TRBV18 and TRBJ2-1 provide the parts outside the CDR3, is NAGVMQNPRHLVRRRGQEARLRCSPMKGHSHVYWYRQLPEEGLKFMVYLQKENIIDESGMPKERFSAEFPKEGPSILRIQQVVRGDSAAYFCASSNATSGYNEQFFGPGTRLTVL.

This chain connects TRBV7-3 to TRBJ2-1, with 11 bases aligning to TRBD2. This CDR3 contains 15 residues. V shed 4 bases, J shed 4 bases, and the junction held 3 bases outside the gene matches. Germline V gives CDR1 SGHTA, CDR2 FQGTGA. The CDR3 loop reads CASSSWTSGYNEQFF. CDR3 DNA: TGTGCCAGCAGCTCATGGACTAGCGGGTACAATGAGCAGTTCTTC. Supplemented by reference TRBV7-3 and TRBJ2-1, the full variable domain reads GAGVSQTPSNKVTEKGKYVELRCDPISGHTALYWYRQSLGQGPEFLIYFQGTGAADDSGLPNDRFFAVRPEGSVSTLKIQRTERGDSAVYLCASSSWTSGYNEQFFGPGTRLTVL.

V gene TRBV11-2 combines with J gene TRBJ2-5; D is possibly TRBD2 (5 bases). The CDR3 sequence is 13 residues long. The V end lost 5 bases, the J end lost 4 bases, and 11 bases lay between the germline ends. From germline, CDR1 is SGHAT and CDR2 FQNNGV. CDR3 amino acids: CASSRGVGETQYF. The CDR3 nucleotides are TGTGCCAGCAGCCGGGGAGTGGGAGAGACCCAGTACTTC.

V gene TRBV11-3 combines with J gene TRBJ2-1; unclear D gene. The CDR3 runs 13 residues. Germline V gene data show CDR1 as SGHNT and CDR2 as YENEEA. Trimming shortened V by 0 bases and J by 8 bases, and 8 bases separated the two germline ends. For the CDR3, the DNA is TGTGCCAGCAGCTTAGAGCGCGAGGATGAGCAGTTCTTC. It yields the protein CASSLEREDEQFF.

The chain's CDR3 is CAWSPLGGPGDTQYF. The CDR3 nucleotides read TGTGCCTGGAGTCCATTGGGGGGGCCGGGAGATACGCAGTATTTT. This sequence joins TRBV30 and TRBJ2-3, with a tentative D call TRBD2 (7 bases). V dropped 2 bases and J dropped 5 bases, with 17 bases sitting between them. This CDR3 comprises 15 residues. Germline CDR1 and CDR2: GTSNPN and SVGIG (reference sequence).

The gene calls are TRBV5-1 and TRBJ2-3, with D possibly TRBD1 on 6 matching bases. V lost 3 bases, J lost 2 bases, and 22 bases lay in between. Germline loops: CDR1 SGHRS, CDR2 YFSETQ. The CDR3 is 18 residues long. Here the CDR3 reads CASSSPRGYSTTTDTQYF. The CDR3 DNA is TGCGCCAGCAGCTCCCCCAGGGGCTACTCGACAACCACAGATACGCAGTATTTT.

The chain uses TRBV6-1 and TRBJ2-7, with 9 bases fitting TRBD2. Germline V gene lookup returns CDR1 MNHNS and CDR2 SASEGT. The length of the CDR3 is 15 residues. The junction had 10 bases not matched to a gene; V was cut back by 7 bases and J by 3 bases. The CDR3 region is CASKIAGDLFYEQYF. For the CDR3, the DNA is TGTGCCAGCAAAATAGCGGGAGATCTCTTCTACGAGCAGTACTTC.

This clone has more than one count but fewer than ten. The chain recombines TRBV10-3 with TRBJ1-5; D unclear. This CDR3 contains 14 residues. Germline values: CDR1 ENHRY, CDR2 SYGVKD. The V gene lost 6 bases and the J gene lost 0 bases, with 9 bases spanning the gap. CDR3 region: CAIRAGLSNQPQHF. CDR3 coding DNA: TGTGCCATCAGGGCGGGCCTTAGCAATCAGCCCCAGCATTTT.

J is TRBJ2-6 and V is TRBV11-2, with D unresolved. Germline CDR1 SGHAT, CDR2 FQNNGV. Trimming removed 5 bases from V and 3 bases from J, with 8 bases in between. The CDR3 has 14 residues. CDR3 nucleotides: TGTGCCAGCAGCCCCAACCGTGGGGCCAACGTCCTGACTTTC. It translates to CASSPNRGANVLTF.

A single count supports this clone. The chain recombines TRBV11-3 with TRBJ2-1; D may be TRBD1 or TRBD2 (5 bases each). In germline, CDR1 is SGHNT, CDR2 YENEEA. The CDR3 is made up of 15 amino acids. Trimming cost V 5 bases and J 4 bases, with 15 bases left between them. The chain's CDR3 is CASSPGRANYNEQFF. The CDR3 DNA is TGTGCCAGCAGCCCGGGACGGGCAAATTACAATGAGCAGTTCTTC.

The table lists this clone with a count of one. The same CDR3 arises from other DNA sequences in this sample as well. V and J are TRBV18 and TRBJ2-5; 7 bases fit TRBD1. The CDR3 length is 13 residues. With 4 bases clipped from V and 5 bases from J, the junction kept 4 bases outside the gene matches. The germline CDR1 and CDR2 sequences are KGHSH and LQKENI. DNA for the CDR3: TGTGCCAGCTCACAGGGGGCAGTCGAGACCCAGTACTTC. Encoded protein: CASSQGAVETQYF.

This rearrangement joins TRBV5-1 to TRBJ2-7, with TRBD1 matching over 9 bases. This CDR3 spans 15 amino acids. V dropped 4 bases and J dropped 1; count of bases not matched to a gene: 6. Germline V CDR1 and CDR2: SGHRS, YFSETQ. For the CDR3, the DNA is TGCGCCAGCAGCAGACGGACAGGGGCTTCCTACGAGCAGTACTTC. Translation: CASSRRTGASYEQYF.

On this clone: This CDR3 is also generated by other DNA sequences in the sample. This sequence joins TRBV6-6 and TRBJ1-5; 8 bases are a match to TRBD1. The CDR3 loop spans 12 amino acids. V lost 7 bases to trimming and J lost 5 bases; unmatched junction nucleotides: 1. Germline V gives CDR1 MNHNY, CDR2 SVGAGI (reference sequence). CDR3 region: CASKQGDQPQHF. CDR3 coding DNA: TGTGCCAGCAAACAGGGGGATCAGCCCCAGCATTTT.

This chain connects TRBV28 to TRBJ2-1; 8 nucleotides line up with TRBD1. The CDR3 has 16 residues. CDR1 is MDHEN, CDR2 SYDVKM, per germline. Unmatched junction bases numbered 9, after V lost 5 bases and J lost 3 bases. The CDR3 DNA reads TGTGCCAGCAGTAGTAGACGGACAGGGATCTACAATGAGCAGTTCTTC. Protein: CASSSRRTGIYNEQFF.

V and J are TRBV30 and TRBJ2-1; D not resolved. V was trimmed by 0 bases and J by 6 bases, leaving 9 bases between them. The CDR3 is made up of 13 amino acids. The germline CDR1 and CDR2 sequences are GTSNPN and SVGIG (reference sequence). CDR3 residues: CAWSVRLGNEQFF. The DNA for the CDR3 is TGTGCCTGGAGTGTACGGCTAGGCAATGAGCAGTTCTTC.

The J gene is TRBJ2-5, the V gene TRBV6-1; 9 nucleotides agree with TRBD2. Trimming at V came to 2 bases and at J to 7 bases, leaving 11 bases not matched to a gene. This CDR3 comprises 16 residues. Germline V gene data show CDR1 as MNHNS and CDR2 as SASEGT. The CDR3 DNA follows: TGTGCCAGCAGTGAACAGGCTAGCGGGAACGGGGCGACCCAGTACTTC. Translation gives CASSEQASGNGATQYF.

For this clone: This sample also contains other DNA sequences that code for the same CDR3. The V gene is TRBV5-1, the J gene TRBJ2-7; 13 bases align to TRBD2. The V gene's germline CDR1 is SGHRS and CDR2 YFSETQ. J was trimmed by 3 bases and V by 4 bases; bases with no gene match: 1. CDR3 size: 14 residues. The CDR3 sequence: CASSRTSGSYEQYF. The CDR3 bases are TGCGCCAGCAGCCGGACTAGCGGGAGCTACGAGCAGTACTTC.

The V call is TRBV18, the J call TRBJ1-2; D not resolved. CDR1 is KGHSH and CDR2 is LQKENI in the germline V gene. V lost 0 bases and J lost 7, with 9 bases in between. CDR3 length equals 13 residues. The DNA for the CDR3 is TGTGCCAGCTCACCACCCTCGGTGGCTGGCTACACCTTC. Amino acid sequence: CASSPPSVAGYTF.

The chain couples TRBV11-2 to TRBJ2-7, with D possibly being TRBD1 (7 bases). Germline V lookup: CDR1 SGHAT, CDR2 FQNNGV. Trimming removed 5 bases at V and 2 bases at J, with 22 bases between. The CDR3 totals 17 residues. The DNA of the CDR3 is TGTGCCAGCAGCCCAGGGGGGAGAACAGGGGTAGCCTACGAGCAGTACTTC. Translation gives CASSPGGRTGVAYEQYF.

The rearrangement uses TRBV7-2 and TRBJ1-1; 8 nucleotides align to TRBD1. This CDR3 comprises 14 residues. The germline V gene encodes CDR1 SGHTA and CDR2 FQGNSA. With 3 bases clipped from V and 11 bases from J, the junction kept 11 bases outside the gene matches. The CDR3 sequence: CASSLARGLDTAFF. CDR3 bases: TGTGCCAGCAGCTTGGCCAGGGGGCTGGATACGGCTTTCTTT.

This clone was detected ten times or more. The CDR3 is CAWSVKRARTDTQYF. The CDR3 DNA reads TGTGCCTGGAGTGTAAAGCGGGCCCGCACAGATACGCAGTATTTT. The V call is TRBV30, the J call TRBJ2-3, with D maybe TRBD2 (6 bases). V dropped 0 bases and J dropped 1 base, with 11 bases sitting between them. Germline V gene data show CDR1 as GTSNPN and CDR2 as SVGIG (reference sequence). CDR3 length equals 15 residues.

This clone was seen only once. The chain carries TRBV4-2 and TRBJ2-2; no firm D call. Trimming took off 5 bases at V and 1 base at J, with 8 bases between the two ends. This CDR3 comprises 14 residues. Germline values: CDR1 LGHNA, CDR2 YNFKEQ. Here the CDR3 reads CASSRSENTGELFF. The CDR3 nucleotides read TGTGCCAGCAGCAGGTCAGAGAACACCGGGGAGCTGTTTTTT.

This chain joins TRBV5-6 and TRBJ2-7; the match to TRBD2 covers 10 bases. Germline-derived CDR1 and CDR2 are SGHDT and YYEEEE. The J segment lost 5 bases and the V segment lost 0 bases, leaving 5 bases of the junction unmatched. The CDR3 spans 15 residues. The CDR3 region is CASSLVPLAGHEQYF. CDR3 DNA sequence: TGTGCCAGCAGCTTGGTACCACTAGCGGGACACGAGCAGTACTTC. The complete variable domain, with remaining parts taken from reference TRBV5-6 and TRBJ2-7, reads DAGVTQSPTHLIKTRGQQVTLRCSPKSGHDTVSWYQQALGQGPQFIFQYYEEEERQRGNFPDRFSGHQFPNYSSELNVNALLLGDSALYLCASSLVPLAGHEQYFGPGTRLTVT.